This TCR beta chain is from a study of T cell responses to AZD1222 COVID-19 vaccine (TCRdb year 2021). Turning to the overall study: A total of about 240 trial participants underwent TCR sequencing, of whom around 200 received two doses of AZD1222 and about 25 received two doses of the MenACWY control vaccine. Enrollment into the trials was organized by age into subgroups of 18-55, 56-69 and 70-plus years, and those subgroups contained roughly 160, 29 and 62 TCR-sequenced participants, respectively.

In regard to this clone: Its antigen is unknown. Base qualities are not at hand, and no much larger clone is one base apart.

Reading the label with the study, this specimen's time point is: about 28 days (+/-7) after the second vaccine dose. Because spike-specific TCR depth and breadth did not differ between the two schedules, AZD1222 recipients who got a second dose at roughly 4 weeks were pooled with those who got a second dose at roughly 12 weeks. Samples from vaccinated people were obtained from the UK trials COV001 and COV002, which included a single-blind randomized controlled phase 2/3 trial of AZD1222 (ChAdOx1 nCoV-19) in healthy adults. Trial participant PBMC samples were collected at day 0 and day 28 after the second dose for TCRbeta chain sequencing. The trim is 1 base for V and 3 bases for J, with a gap of 7 bases between the germline ends. From the cysteine up to the phenylalanine, the CDR3 has a length of 13 residues. Left in the record is the CDR3 DNA by itself, 39 bases read in frame from the first base. From the germline V gene (reference sequence), CDR1 is LNHNV and CDR2 is YYDKDF.

Study-wide findings and limitations: Reportedly, close to half of the unique spike-specific TCRs recognized epitopes lying outside the regions that are mutated in the B.1.351 and B.1.1.7 variants. CD4 TCRs associated with the vaccine covered the entire spike protein, and the dominant responses were in regions 160-218 and 743-854. In the small 56-69-year group, the increase in depth fell short of significance, most likely because of low power. Conclusions about previously exposed vaccinees are limited because only a handful of AZD1222 recipients were SARS-CoV-2 seropositive at baseline. Participants were mostly white British and included more females than males, and it was suggested by the authors that clonal diversity may have been underestimated. Spike-specific TCR breadth and depth rose significantly after two AZD1222 doses compared with day 0 and with MenACWY recipients. Because no samples from the day 14 peak response were available, repertoires could be characterized only after the peak T cell response.

The CDR3 regions of human TCRbeta chains were subjected to immunosequencing. In the paper's pipeline: Repertoire TCRs were checked for matches against a reference library of SARS-CoV-2-specific TCRs that had been generated using the MIRA antigen-specificity platform. Breadth meant the fraction of unique TCRs that were SARS-CoV-2-associated, whereas depth meant the fraction of total T cells that were SARS-CoV-2-associated. Each spike-specific TCR was assigned to its reactive spike region and to a CD4 or CD8 class using the MIRA data. Log10-transformed breadth and depth values were compared by one-way ANOVA with Sidak's multiple comparisons tests. This is the immuneACCESS table as TCRdb keeps it, with only in-frame sequences that have V and J called. A part of the clones is gone; compared with another copy, unresolved V genes explain less than half, and the rest is unexplained. That table gives V, J and clone size, and the DNA gave D and trimming. Here the sample has more than 150,000 clones; approximately 93% occur a single time. The ten largest clonotypes hold about 3.5% of the sample.

The receptor chain draws on TRBV15 and TRBJ2-7; TRBD2 is a possible D gene, resting on 6 matching bases. The sequence was collected from an adult who received the AZD1222 COVID-19 vaccine. Here the sequenced sample was peripheral blood, taken 28 days after the second AZD1222 dose. The sequenced DNA: TGTGCCACCAGCAGAGGGGGGGTCTACGAGCAGTACTTC. Translated, it reads CATSRGGVYEQYF.